This is a list of T cell receptor beta chains from one sample in a study of cytomegalovirus exposure and HLA in healthy donors. Sequencing used immunoSEQ multiplex PCR; TCRdb keeps in-frame clones, though not all of them. The repertoire consists of 120,000 or so clones, with approximately 74% occurring once and the leading ten covering 4%. The sample was PBMCs. The receptor set was obtained from a middle-aged man in good health and CMV-seropositive. The CDR3 runs from the conserved cysteine through the conserved F or W. Fields, in order: V gene, clone size, CDR3 protein. For some rows the clone size is stated as once, few or many, or as a class when expanded; others skip it.

V gene: TRBV5-1
clone size: .
CDR3 protein: CASSLLPLGSTDTQYF

V gene: TRBV29-1
clone size: .
CDR3 protein: CSVDTSGAYNEQFF

V gene: TRBV5-1
clone size: .
CDR3 protein: CASSLGPPDRGLGNTIYF

V gene: TRBV6-5
clone size: .
CDR3 protein: CASSYGRGLLNTEAFF

V gene: TRBV25-1
clone size: .
CDR3 protein: CASSVPGSYNEQFF

V gene: TRBV14
clone size: .
CDR3 protein: CASSQPDRATNEKLFF

V gene: TRBV29-1
clone size: .
CDR3 protein: CSVAKGRATRNTEAFF

V gene: TRBV6-5
clone size: .
CDR3 protein: CASSLGTSGVNEQFF

V gene: TRBV9
clone size: .
CDR3 protein: CASSRELLAIDNEQFF

V gene: TRBV5-1
clone size: .
CDR3 protein: CASTTGLAGHIF

V gene: TRBV4-1
clone size: .
CDR3 protein: CASSHNDRGHNQPQHF

V gene: TRBV9
clone size: .
CDR3 protein: CASSFAGESIIRGYTF

V gene: TRBV7-9
clone size: .
CDR3 protein: CASSPGPGGYTF

V gene: TRBV12-5
clone size: .
CDR3 protein: CASGLGQLNTEAFF

V gene: TRBV27
clone size: .
CDR3 protein: CASSLSTGPAYEQYF

V gene: TRBV7-2
clone size: once
CDR3 protein: CASSLGGMNSPLHF

V gene: TRBV15
clone size: .
CDR3 protein: CATSTQGAPNLEAFF

V gene: TRBV2
clone size: .
CDR3 protein: CASSTRDNEQFF

V gene: TRBV25-1
clone size: .
CDR3 protein: CASSPLSGTGAEYGYTF

V gene: TRBV4-1
clone size: .
CDR3 protein: CASSQALTGLNEKLFF

V gene: TRBV27
clone size: .
CDR3 protein: CASSSSSGEGLYEQYF

V gene: TRBV7-2
clone size: few
CDR3 protein: CASSTTPGELFF

V gene: TRBV6-6
clone size: .
CDR3 protein: CASRPGSLSSYNEQFF

V gene: TRBV28
clone size: .
CDR3 protein: CASSFLAGGSYEQYF

V gene: TRBV9
clone size: .
CDR3 protein: CASSARPEGGRTDTQYF

V gene: TRBV2
clone size: .
CDR3 protein: CASSEGRLDGYTF

V gene: TRBV19
clone size: .
CDR3 protein: CASSNPGQGTETQYF

V gene: TRBV4-2
clone size: .
CDR3 protein: CASSPREAETDTQYF

V gene: TRBV27
clone size: .
CDR3 protein: CASSSSRGANSPLHF

V gene: TRBV10-3
clone size: .
CDR3 protein: CAISESGLAADEQFF

V gene: TRBV6-6
clone size: .
CDR3 protein: CASSYPVDEQYF

V gene: TRBV6-1
clone size: .
CDR3 protein: CASTVTGGNNQPQHF

V gene: TRBV7-3
clone size: once
CDR3 protein: CASSLLAAYYNEQFF

V gene: TRBV7-2
clone size: .
CDR3 protein: CASSAHPGLAGEGETQYF

V gene: TRBV30
clone size: .
CDR3 protein: CAWSWDSAYEQYF

V gene: TRBV12-5
clone size: .
CDR3 protein: CASGLSRETQYF

V gene: TRBV28
clone size: .
CDR3 protein: CASSPKTGRNTEAFF

V gene: TRBV5-4
clone size: .
CDR3 protein: CASSWSVAGSYEQYF

V gene: TRBV11-2
clone size: once
CDR3 protein: CASSLLAGGRGDTQYF

V gene: TRBV27
clone size: .
CDR3 protein: CASSLQPPRGTEAFF

V gene: TRBV28
clone size: .
CDR3 protein: CASTPPLGDGNEQFF

V gene: TRBV6-6
clone size: .
CDR3 protein: CASSTRTWPPLDEQYF

V gene: TRBV30
clone size: .
CDR3 protein: CAWKQEGTEAFF

V gene: TRBV19
clone size: .
CDR3 protein: CASSPSLQGNQPQHF

V gene: TRBV29-1
clone size: .
CDR3 protein: CSVEGLAGHQETQYF

V gene: TRBV10-1
clone size: .
CDR3 protein: CASSETGQFGETQYF

V gene: TRBV28
clone size: .
CDR3 protein: CASSSGLYQETQYF

V gene: TRBV6-1
clone size: once
CDR3 protein: CASSELVQGNSPLHF

V gene: TRBV29-1
clone size: .
CDR3 protein: CSGAGTGGERETQYF

V gene: TRBV9
clone size: once
CDR3 protein: CASSLGGAGEQYF

V gene: TRBV18
clone size: .
CDR3 protein: CASSPSGNTGELFF

V gene: TRBV11-2
clone size: .
CDR3 protein: CASSFDRNTEAFF

V gene: TRBV13
clone size: .
CDR3 protein: CASSRQGNEQFF